A single sample gave rise to the 11 T cell receptor beta chains below, sequenced in a study of blood T cell repertoires in COVID-19. The assay was immunoSEQ multiplex PCR, and TCRdb's table has in-frame clones only and misses some. The sample includes 130,000 to 150,000 clones, 84% of them seen just once. Source material: peripheral blood. All receptors derive from a man aged 60 to 69 with active or convalescent COVID-19.

The chain joins TRBV6-5 to TRBJ1-1; D gene ambiguous. There are 11 residues in the CDR3. Trimming shortened V by 7 bases and J by 2 bases, and 5 bases separated the two germline ends. Germline CDR1 and CDR2: MNHEY and SVGAGI. CDR3 bases: TGTGCCAGCACCTATAACACTGAAGCTTTCTTT. This encodes CASTYNTEAFF.

This chain uses TRBV6-2 or TRBV6-3 with TRBJ1-5, with TRBD1 matching over 9 bases. Germline V CDR1 and CDR2: MNHEY, SVGEGT. CDR3 size: 19 residues. V lost 2 bases to trimming and J lost 0 bases; unmatched junction nucleotides: 11. DNA for the CDR3: TGTGCCAGCAGTTACGCGGGACAGGGACAAATTTATAGCAATCAGCCCCAGCATTTT. This encodes CASSYAGQGQIYSNQPQHF.

V is TRBV19 and J is TRBJ1-2; a weak D match, TRBD1 (5 bases). V lost 3 bases and J lost 3, with 14 bases in between. This CDR3 is 15 amino acids long. The germline gives CDR1 LNHDA, CDR2 SQIVND (reference sequence). The CDR3 DNA sequence: TGTGCCAGTAGTATTAGCGCGGGAGGGGACTATGGCTACACCTTC. It translates to CASSISAGGDYGYTF.

V and J are TRBV12-3 or TRBV12-4 and TRBJ1-2; 8 positions agree with TRBD1. The CDR3 sequence is 13 residues long. Trimming removed 6 bases from V and 4 bases from J; junction bases left unmatched: 4. CDR3 sequence: CASSSGQGYGYTF. The CDR3 nucleotides are TGTGCCAGCAGCTCAGGACAGGGCTATGGCTACACCTTC.

The gene calls are TRBV7-2 and TRBJ2-7, with a possible D match to TRBD1 (6 bases). This CDR3 region has 13 residues. V was shortened by 3 bases and J by 6 bases, with 12 bases between the two germline ends. Germline lookup yields CDR1 SGHTA and CDR2 FQGNSA. The CDR3 sequence: CASSLAGQLEQYV. In DNA, the CDR3 is TGTGCCAGCAGCTTGGCCGGACAGCTCGAGCAGTACGTC.

This sequence joins TRBV6-2 or TRBV6-3 and TRBJ1-5; D is unclear. The CDR3 runs to 12 residues. CDR1 is MNHEY and CDR2 is SVGEGT in the germline V gene. V was clipped by 6 bases and J by 5 bases, with 8 bases between them. The CDR3 sequence is CASSRAYQPQHF. CDR3 coding DNA: TGTGCCAGCAGCCGAGCTTATCAGCCCCAGCATTTT.

V and J are TRBV19 and TRBJ1-6; no firm D call. The CDR3 consists of 12 residues. The V end was cut by 5 bases, the J end by 10 bases, with 9 bases between. Per the germline V gene, CDR1 is LNHDA and CDR2 is SQIVND (reference sequence). The CDR3 loop reads CASSSVGSPLHF. Here the CDR3 DNA reads TGTGCCAGTAGTTCTGTGGGCTCACCCCTCCACTTT.

The gene calls are TRBV9 and TRBJ2-4, with 10 bases fitting TRBD1. The V and J ends lost 6 bases and 2 bases, in that order; junction bases with no gene match: 8. CDR3 length equals 16 residues. The germline gives CDR1 SGDLS, CDR2 YYNGEE. The CDR3 loop reads CASNRTGGDPKNIQYF. CDR3 nucleotide sequence: TGTGCCAGCAACAGGACAGGGGGGGACCCCAAAAACATTCAGTACTTC.

The V gene is TRBV27, the J gene TRBJ2-7; TRBD1 agrees at 8 bases. V lost 6 bases, J lost 1 base, and 11 bases stayed unmatched. CDR3 length: 16 amino acids. CDR1 and CDR2 from the germline V gene are MNHEY and SMNVEV (reference sequence). CDR3 sequence (DNA): TGTGCCAGCAGCCGAGGGACAGGCCCACGTTCCTACGAGCAGTACTTC. Its protein is CASSRGTGPRSYEQYF.

The chain carries TRBV15 and TRBJ2-4; D is uncertain. In germline, CDR1 is LNHNV, CDR2 YYDKDF (reference sequence). Trimming stripped 0 bases from V and 7 bases from J, with 13 bases between. The CDR3 has 15 amino acids. The CDR3 here is CATSRDSTEKNIQYF. Written as DNA, the CDR3 is TGTGCCACCAGCAGAGATTCCACTGAGAAGAACATTCAGTACTTC. The whole variable domain, remainder taken from reference TRBV15 and TRBJ2-4, is DAMVIQNPRYQVTQFGKPVTLSCSQTLNHNVMYWYQQKSSQAPKLLFHYYDKDFNNEADTPDNFQSRRPNTSFCFLDIRSPGLGDTAMYLCATSRDSTEKNIQYFGAGTRLSVL.

This clone was detected only once. V and J are TRBV9 and TRBJ1-1; D not resolved. The CDR3 runs to 12 residues. Germline-derived CDR1 and CDR2 are SGDLS and YYNGEE. Trimming left V 4 bases short and J 11 bases short, with 15 bases between. CDR3 coding DNA: TGTGCCAGCAGCCCCGGCGGAGGGCTGGCTTTCTTT. It translates to CASSPGGGLAFF.